These 10 T cell receptor beta chains were all obtained from the same sample, sequenced in a study of low-dose radiotherapy and immunotherapy resistance in tumors. Gene-specific TRAV and TRBV primers were used for first-strand cDNA, covering alpha and beta chains. The TCRs were subjected to amplification over approximately 20 PCR cycles employing a constant-region primer in conjunction with a V-primer adapter. In TCRdb, the reads were re-called with MiXCR into one record per CDR3 protein. The sample includes 85,000 to 95,000 distinct CDR3 sequences, around 9.2% of them seen just once. As to time point: before trial treatment. The sample in question was PBMCs, obtained before treatment. The receptors come from a male donor with prostate cancer.

There are many counts of this clonotype. The V call is TRBV29-1, the J call TRBJ2-7, with D perhaps matching TRBD1 (6 bases). The CDR3 extends over 13 amino acids. Trimming took off 5 bases at V and 6 bases at J, with 17 bases between the two ends. Germline V CDR1 and CDR2: SQVTM, ANQGSEA. CDR3 DNA: TGCAGCGTTACTAAGACAGGTCGAGGCGAGCAGTACTTC. Its protein product is CSVTKTGRGEQYF.

This clonotype was detected many times. The rearrangement uses TRBV28 and TRBJ2-2; D is possibly TRBD1 (6 bases). The CDR3 contains 16 residues. V was pared by 5 bases and J by 3 bases, with 16 bases between. Germline CDR1 is MDHEN and CDR2 is SYDVKM. CDR3 nucleotide sequence: TGTGCCAGCAGTCAAAACAGGGTCAAGGACACCGGGGAGCTGTTTTTT. This gives the protein CASSQNRVKDTGELFF.

This clonotype was detected many times. V usage is TRBV18 and J usage is TRBJ1-1; D not certain. This CDR3 has 15 residues. Germline assignment: CDR1 KGHSH and CDR2 LQKENI. Trimming shortened V by 3 bases and J by 9 bases, and 20 bases separated the two germline ends. CDR3 loop: CASSPRPREEGKAFF. The CDR3 coding sequence is TGTGCCAGCTCACCCCGCCCCCGGGAGGAGGGAAAAGCTTTCTTT.

There are many counts of this clonotype. The chain combines TRBV7-6 with TRBJ2-7; D is undetermined. Germline assignment: CDR1 SGHVS and CDR2 FNYEAQ. This CDR3 is built from 15 residues. Between the trimmed V and J ends, which lost 0 bases and 2 bases, there was a span of 11 bases. CDR3 region: CASSLAWADTYEQYF. The CDR3 DNA is TGTGCCAGCAGCTTAGCCTGGGCGGATACCTACGAGCAGTACTTC.

The sample holds many counts of this clonotype. The V call is TRBV7-2, the J call TRBJ2-7, with D perhaps given as TRBD1 or TRBD2 (5 bases each). The CDR3 consists of 15 residues. Germline V gene data show CDR1 as SGHTA and CDR2 as FQGNSA. Trimming cost V 3 bases and J 7 bases, with 19 bases left between them. The CDR3 sequence is CASSLTRGSTREQYF. The DNA of the CDR3 is TGTGCCAGCAGCTTGACTCGGGGCTCTACGCGGGAGCAGTACTTC.

This clonotype was counted at least ten times. The CDR3 DNA sequence: TGTGCCAGCAGAGTCGCAACGGTTGGGTCGCCCCAGCATTTT. This sequence encodes CASRVATVGSPQHF. The chain links TRBV28 to TRBJ1-5; D call uncertain. Trimming cost V 6 bases and J 9 bases, with 18 bases left between them. Germline assignment: CDR1 MDHEN and CDR2 SYDVKM. This CDR3 spans 14 amino acids. The full variable domain, completed using reference TRBV28 and TRBJ1-5, is DVKVTQSSRYLVKRTGEKVFLECVQDMDHENMFWYRQDPGLGLRLIYFSYDVKMKEKGDIPEGYSVSREKKERFSLILESASTNQTSMYLCASRVATVGSPQHFGDGTRLSIL.

This clonotype appeared many times. The gene calls are TRBV6-5 and TRBJ2-5, with D possibly being TRBD2 (6 bases). Germline assignment: CDR1 MNHEY and CDR2 SVGAGI. The CDR3 spans 16 residues. V lost 5 bases and J 4 bases, leaving 20 bases between the germline ends. CDR3 coding DNA: TGTGCCAGCAGTCGCGGGGATGGAGGCACGGGAGAGACCCAGTACTTC. This gives the protein CASSRGDGGTGETQYF.

This clonotype was observed a few times. With a far larger clone one base away, a read error is the likely cause. The V call is TRBV26, the J call TRBJ2-5; the table calls TRBD2, which could not be checked here. TRBV26 is termed a pseudogene. The CDR3 covers 15 residues. CDR3 sequence: CASRTSGRASHEQYF. The CDR3 DNA is TGTGCCAGTCGCACTAGCGGGAGGGCCTCACATGAGCAGTACTTC.

This clonotype was observed many times. The chain carries TRBV2 and TRBJ2-2; D might be TRBD2 (5 bases). The germline V and J ends were trimmed by 1 base and 3 bases, with 6 bases remaining between them. The germline V gene has CDR1 SNHLY and CDR2 FYNNEI. There are 14 residues in the CDR3. The CDR3 DNA reads as TGTGCCAGCAGTGAAGGGCGGGACACCGGGGAGCTGTTTTTT. Translated, it gives CASSEGRDTGELFF.

This clonotype has at least ten counts. V usage is TRBV20-1 and J usage is TRBJ2-3; unclear D gene. The CDR3 is 14 amino acids. The germline gives CDR1 DFQATT, CDR2 SNEGSKA (reference sequence). The V end lost 0 bases, the J end lost 2 bases, and 9 bases lay between the germline ends. This CDR3 reads CSARDLQYTDTQYF. CDR3 nucleotide sequence: TGCAGTGCTAGAGATCTCCAGTACACAGATACGCAGTATTTT.